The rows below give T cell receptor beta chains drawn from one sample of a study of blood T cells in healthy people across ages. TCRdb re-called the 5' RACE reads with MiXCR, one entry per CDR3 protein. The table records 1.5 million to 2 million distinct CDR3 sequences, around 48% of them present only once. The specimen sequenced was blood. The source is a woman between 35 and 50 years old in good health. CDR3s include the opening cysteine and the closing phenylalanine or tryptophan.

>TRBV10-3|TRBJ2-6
CAISVIGGANVLTF
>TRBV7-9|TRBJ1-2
CASSPMGQAVYGYTF
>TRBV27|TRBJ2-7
CASSSESQNGGPYYKQYF
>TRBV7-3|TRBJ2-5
CASRLQGAEGTQYF
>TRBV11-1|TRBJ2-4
CASSLDRQFNIQYF
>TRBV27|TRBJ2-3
CASSSISGVGTDTQYF
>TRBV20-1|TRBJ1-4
CSAPPQSNEKLFF
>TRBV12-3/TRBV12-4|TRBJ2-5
CASSLTGAETQYF
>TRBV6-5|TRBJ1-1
CASTRDTKNTEAFF
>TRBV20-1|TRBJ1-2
CSAREDHGYTF
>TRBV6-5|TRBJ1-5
CASRKGTGGSNQPQHF
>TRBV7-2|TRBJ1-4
CASSRQRGEKLFF
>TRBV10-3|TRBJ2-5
CAIREVQETQYF
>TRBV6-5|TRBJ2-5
CASSYPGGVGTQYF
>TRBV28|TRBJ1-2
CASSFPPNDGYTF
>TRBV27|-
CASSPIQGVGTNIQYF
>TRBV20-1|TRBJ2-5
CSARGRGTQSIETQYF
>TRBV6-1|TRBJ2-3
CASPPPSGGPGASTDTQYF
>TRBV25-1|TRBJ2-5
CASSDTGGGQVLYF